Listed below are T cell receptor beta chains from one sample, sequenced in a study of cytomegalovirus exposure and HLA in healthy donors. The table came from immunoSEQ multiplex PCR; TCRdb's copy has only in-frame clones and leaves some out. This sample has roughly 140,000 clones, with approximately 80% found just once. Sequences were obtained from PBMCs. The receptors originated from a man younger than 45 in good health and CMV-seropositive. Both conserved end residues are part of each CDR3. The D gene is left open where the match is weak. Clone size is given for some rows only: seen once, a few or many times, or a class if the clone is expanded.

v_gene: TRBV27; d_gene: NA; j_gene: TRBJ2-5; abundance: once; CDR3aa: CASSFPQETQYF; CDR3nt: TGTGCCAGCAGTTTTCCGCAAGAGACCCAGTACTTC
v_gene: TRBV28; d_gene: TRBD2; j_gene: TRBJ2-7; abundance: NA; CDR3aa: CASSLRLAESSYEQYF; CDR3nt: TGTGCCAGCAGTTTGCGACTAGCGGAGAGCTCCTACGAGCAGTACTTC
v_gene: TRBV28; d_gene: TRBD1; j_gene: TRBJ1-2; abundance: NA; CDR3aa: CASTPSQGQGGSGYTF; CDR3nt: TGTGCCAGCACCCCCTCCCAGGGACAGGGGGGTTCTGGCTACACCTTC
v_gene: TRBV19; d_gene: NA; j_gene: TRBJ2-2; abundance: NA; CDR3aa: CASSIDWGGPGELFF; CDR3nt: TGTGCCAGTAGTATAGATTGGGGGGGCCCCGGGGAGCTGTTTTTT
v_gene: TRBV19; d_gene: NA; j_gene: TRBJ2-3; abundance: NA; CDR3aa: CASSIGQGSVPDTQYF; CDR3nt: TGTGCCAGTAGTATAGGCCAGGGAAGTGTCCCAGATACGCAGTATTTT
v_gene: TRBV18; d_gene: TRBD2; j_gene: TRBJ2-3; abundance: NA; CDR3aa: CASSPALAGGPSTDTQYF; CDR3nt: TGTGCCAGCTCACCGGCGCTAGCGGGAGGGCCCAGCACAGATACGCAGTATTTT
v_gene: TRBV4-1; d_gene: NA; j_gene: TRBJ2-2; abundance: NA; CDR3aa: CASSQEPTPNTGELFF; CDR3nt: TGCGCCAGCAGCCAAGAACCTACCCCGAACACCGGGGAGCTGTTTTTT
v_gene: TRBV19; d_gene: NA; j_gene: TRBJ1-6; abundance: NA; CDR3aa: CASSMAGSSYNSPLHF; CDR3nt: TGTGCCAGTAGTATGGCGGGGAGCTCCTATAATTCACCCCTCCACTTT
v_gene: TRBV9; d_gene: NA; j_gene: TRBJ2-3; abundance: NA; CDR3aa: CASSATSRPTDTQYF; CDR3nt: TGTGCCAGCAGCGCGACTAGTCGACCCACAGATACGCAGTATTTT
v_gene: TRBV29-1; d_gene: TRBD2; j_gene: TRBJ2-5; abundance: few; CDR3aa: CSVEREGGETQYF; CDR3nt: TGCAGCGTTGAGCGGGAGGGCGGTGAGACCCAGTACTTC
v_gene: TRBV27; d_gene: TRBD2; j_gene: TRBJ2-7; abundance: NA; CDR3aa: CASGSGSLPEQYF; CDR3nt: TGTGCCAGCGGAAGCGGGAGCCTCCCCGAGCAGTACTTC
v_gene: TRBV5-1; d_gene: TRBD1; j_gene: TRBJ2-7; abundance: NA; CDR3aa: CASRTGQGGAEQYF; CDR3nt: TGCGCCAGCAGGACGGGACAGGGAGGTGCCGAGCAGTACTTC
v_gene: TRBV7-2; d_gene: NA; j_gene: TRBJ2-6; abundance: NA; CDR3aa: CASSYTVSGANVLTF; CDR3nt: TGTGCCAGCAGCTATACAGTCTCTGGGGCCAACGTCCTGACTTTC
v_gene: TRBV5-1; d_gene: NA; j_gene: TRBJ1-5; abundance: NA; CDR3aa: CASSPGGGNQPQHF; CDR3nt: TGCGCCAGCAGCCCCGGAGGCGGCAATCAGCCCCAGCATTTT
v_gene: TRBV2; d_gene: NA; j_gene: TRBJ1-5; abundance: NA; CDR3aa: CASRQGYQPQHF; CDR3nt: TGTGCCAGCCGCCAGGGGTATCAGCCCCAGCATTTT
v_gene: TRBV15; d_gene: NA; j_gene: TRBJ2-3; abundance: NA; CDR3aa: CATSNGGDTDTQYF; CDR3nt: TGTGCCACCAGCAATGGCGGGGATACAGATACGCAGTATTTT
v_gene: TRBV2; d_gene: NA; j_gene: TRBJ1-2; abundance: NA; CDR3aa: CASLQRRGLYGYTF; CDR3nt: TGTGCCAGCCTACAGCGAAGGGGACTATATGGCTACACCTTC
v_gene: TRBV7-9; d_gene: TRBD1; j_gene: TRBJ1-4; abundance: NA; CDR3aa: CASSLGETGTGPEKLFF; CDR3nt: TGTGCCAGCAGCCTGGGGGAGACCGGGACAGGGCCGGAAAAACTGTTTTTT
v_gene: TRBV9; d_gene: NA; j_gene: TRBJ2-3; abundance: NA; CDR3aa: CASSVALIPASTDTQYF; CDR3nt: TGTGCCAGCAGCGTAGCACTCATACCCGCTAGCACAGATACGCAGTATTTT
v_gene: TRBV6-5; d_gene: NA; j_gene: TRBJ2-2; abundance: NA; CDR3aa: CASRPGQNTGELFF; CDR3nt: TGTGCCAGCAGGCCCGGACAGAATACCGGGGAGCTGTTTTTT
v_gene: TRBV2; d_gene: TRBD2; j_gene: TRBJ2-1; abundance: NA; CDR3aa: CASRGGSSGGPSSYNEQFF; CDR3nt: TGTGCCAGCAGGGGGGGTAGTAGCGGGGGTCCGAGCTCCTACAATGAGCAGTTCTTC
v_gene: TRBV27; d_gene: TRBD2; j_gene: TRBJ2-7; abundance: NA; CDR3aa: CASSVGRGVAGGYEQYF; CDR3nt: TGTGCCAGCAGTGTAGGTCGGGGAGTGGCGGGAGGGTACGAGCAGTACTTC
v_gene: TRBV27; d_gene: NA; j_gene: TRBJ2-5; abundance: NA; CDR3aa: CASSLSIGGVETQYF; CDR3nt: TGTGCCAGCAGTTTATCGATTGGAGGGGTGGAGACCCAGTACTTC
v_gene: TRBV7-2; d_gene: NA; j_gene: TRBJ1-1; abundance: once; CDR3aa: CASSQRTRGGSEAFF; CDR3nt: TGTGCCAGCAGCCAGAGAACCCGGGGGGGGTCTGAAGCTTTCTTT
v_gene: TRBV4-2; d_gene: TRBD2; j_gene: TRBJ2-7; abundance: NA; CDR3aa: CASSQDLVAGGPYEQYF; CDR3nt: TGTGCCAGCAGCCAAGATCTAGTAGCGGGAGGGCCTTACGAGCAGTACTTC
v_gene: TRBV11-2; d_gene: TRBD2; j_gene: TRBJ2-3; abundance: NA; CDR3aa: CASSLEYGGGSDTQYF; CDR3nt: TGTGCCAGCAGCTTAGAGTATGGCGGGGGGTCAGATACGCAGTATTTT
v_gene: TRBV7-2; d_gene: TRBD1; j_gene: TRBJ2-3; abundance: NA; CDR3aa: CATLPTGKADTQYF; CDR3nt: TGTGCCACCCTGCCGACAGGGAAGGCAGATACGCAGTATTTT
v_gene: TRBV28; d_gene: TRBD2; j_gene: TRBJ2-2; abundance: NA; CDR3aa: CASSRGVGLADDLNTGELFF; CDR3nt: TGTGCCAGCAGTCGCGGCGTGGGACTAGCGGACGACCTGAACACCGGGGAGCTGTTTTTT
v_gene: TRBV5-1; d_gene: NA; j_gene: TRBJ2-5; abundance: NA; CDR3aa: CASSLGQGGETQYF; CDR3nt: TGCGCCAGCAGCTTGGGGCAGGGGGGCGAGACCCAGTACTTC
v_gene: TRBV5-6; d_gene: TRBD2; j_gene: TRBJ2-7; abundance: NA; CDR3aa: CASSSPGLGGEQYF; CDR3nt: TGTGCCAGCAGTTCCCCGGGACTAGGGGGCGAGCAGTACTTC
v_gene: TRBV5-1; d_gene: TRBD1; j_gene: TRBJ2-5; abundance: NA; CDR3aa: CASSARDRGWETQYF; CDR3nt: TGCGCCAGCAGCGCCAGGGACAGGGGGTGGGAGACCCAGTACTTC
v_gene: TRBV28; d_gene: NA; j_gene: TRBJ2-7; abundance: NA; CDR3aa: CASSLGSSYEQYF; CDR3nt: TGTGCCAGCAGTTTGGGCAGCTCCTACGAGCAGTACTTC
v_gene: TRBV7-6; d_gene: TRBD1; j_gene: TRBJ1-1; abundance: NA; CDR3aa: CASSLVPGTANTEAFF; CDR3nt: TGTGCCAGCAGCTTAGTTCCCGGGACAGCGAACACTGAAGCTTTCTTT
v_gene: TRBV5-6; d_gene: TRBD2; j_gene: TRBJ2-1; abundance: once; CDR3aa: CASSGGVSYNEQFF; CDR3nt: TGTGCCAGCAGCGGGGGGGTCTCCTACAATGAGCAGTTCTTC
v_gene: TRBV11-2; d_gene: NA; j_gene: TRBJ1-4; abundance: NA; CDR3aa: CASSLDRVEKEKLFF; CDR3nt: TGTGCCAGCAGCTTAGATCGGGTGGAAAAGGAAAAACTGTTTTTT
v_gene: TRBV5-1; d_gene: NA; j_gene: TRBJ1-5; abundance: NA; CDR3aa: CASSFGGSNQPQHF; CDR3nt: TGCGCCAGCAGCTTTGGGGGGAGCAATCAGCCCCAGCATTTT
v_gene: TRBV7-2; d_gene: TRBD2; j_gene: TRBJ2-3; abundance: few; CDR3aa: CASRPEQRGDTQYF; CDR3nt: TGTGCCAGCAGACCTGAGCAGCGGGGAGATACGCAGTATTTT
v_gene: TRBV12-5; d_gene: TRBD2; j_gene: TRBJ2-1; abundance: NA; CDR3aa: CASALKREAYNEQFF; CDR3nt: TGTGCTAGTGCCCTTAAGCGGGAGGCGTACAATGAGCAGTTCTTC
v_gene: TRBV7-9; d_gene: TRBD2; j_gene: TRBJ2-7; abundance: NA; CDR3aa: CASSLDSGKRGYEQYF; CDR3nt: TGTGCCAGCAGCTTAGATTCGGGCAAGCGGGGCTACGAGCAGTACTTC
v_gene: TRBV29-1; d_gene: NA; j_gene: TRBJ2-7; abundance: NA; CDR3aa: CSVRTSTYEQYF; CDR3nt: TGCAGCGTTCGGACTTCTACCTACGAGCAGTACTTC
v_gene: TRBV28; d_gene: TRBD1; j_gene: TRBJ1-5; abundance: once; CDR3aa: CASSRLDRGGQPQHF; CDR3nt: TGTGCCAGCAGTCGCCTGGACAGGGGAGGTCAGCCCCAGCATTTT
v_gene: TRBV6-1; d_gene: TRBD2; j_gene: TRBJ2-7; abundance: NA; CDR3aa: CASSDWAGGPYEQYF; CDR3nt: TGTGCCAGCAGTGATTGGGCGGGGGGCCCCTACGAGCAGTACTTC
v_gene: TRBV19; d_gene: NA; j_gene: TRBJ1-1; abundance: NA; CDR3aa: CASSIGQVPRNTEAFF; CDR3nt: TGTGCCAGTAGTATAGGACAGGTCCCGCGAAACACTGAAGCTTTCTTT
v_gene: TRBV13; d_gene: NA; j_gene: TRBJ2-5; abundance: NA; CDR3aa: CASSSARTETYQETQYF; CDR3nt: TGTGCCAGCAGCTCCGCCCGGACAGAGACGTACCAAGAGACCCAGTACTTC
v_gene: TRBV19; d_gene: NA; j_gene: TRBJ1-3; abundance: NA; CDR3aa: CASSMRSSGNTIYF; CDR3nt: TGTGCCAGTAGTATGAGGAGCTCTGGAAACACCATATATTTT
v_gene: TRBV7-2; d_gene: TRBD2; j_gene: TRBJ2-3; abundance: NA; CDR3aa: CASSPGLAGADTQYF; CDR3nt: TGTGCCAGCAGCCCCGGACTAGCGGGCGCAGATACGCAGTATTTT
v_gene: TRBV7-8; d_gene: TRBD2; j_gene: TRBJ2-3; abundance: NA; CDR3aa: CASSLGTSVSTDTQYF; CDR3nt: TGTGCCAGCAGCTTAGGTACTAGCGTTAGCACAGATACGCAGTATTTT
v_gene: TRBV18; d_gene: NA; j_gene: TRBJ1-4; abundance: NA; CDR3aa: CASSPPSPGNEKLFF; CDR3nt: TGTGCCAGCTCACCACCGAGCCCAGGGAATGAAAAACTGTTTTTT
v_gene: TRBV15; d_gene: NA; j_gene: TRBJ2-7; abundance: NA; CDR3aa: CATSSKTRQASEQYF; CDR3nt: TGTGCCACCAGCAGTAAGACCCGACAGGCGTCCGAGCAGTACTTC
v_gene: TRBV7-2; d_gene: NA; j_gene: TRBJ2-2; abundance: once; CDR3aa: CASSLARRFGETGELFF; CDR3nt: TGTGCCAGCAGCTTAGCGCGGCGGTTCGGGGAAACCGGGGAGCTGTTTTTT
v_gene: TRBV6-5; d_gene: TRBD1; j_gene: TRBJ1-2; abundance: NA; CDR3aa: CASRGQGRSYGYTF; CDR3nt: TGTGCCAGCAGGGGACAGGGGAGGAGCTATGGCTACACCTTC
v_gene: TRBV6-6; d_gene: NA; j_gene: TRBJ1-5; abundance: NA; CDR3aa: CASGQYSNQPQHF; CDR3nt: TGTGCCAGCGGACAGTATAGCAATCAGCCCCAGCATTTT
v_gene: TRBV7-9; d_gene: NA; j_gene: TRBJ1-3; abundance: NA; CDR3aa: CASSLSTANTIYF; CDR3nt: TGTGCCAGCAGCTTGAGTACAGCAAACACCATATATTTT